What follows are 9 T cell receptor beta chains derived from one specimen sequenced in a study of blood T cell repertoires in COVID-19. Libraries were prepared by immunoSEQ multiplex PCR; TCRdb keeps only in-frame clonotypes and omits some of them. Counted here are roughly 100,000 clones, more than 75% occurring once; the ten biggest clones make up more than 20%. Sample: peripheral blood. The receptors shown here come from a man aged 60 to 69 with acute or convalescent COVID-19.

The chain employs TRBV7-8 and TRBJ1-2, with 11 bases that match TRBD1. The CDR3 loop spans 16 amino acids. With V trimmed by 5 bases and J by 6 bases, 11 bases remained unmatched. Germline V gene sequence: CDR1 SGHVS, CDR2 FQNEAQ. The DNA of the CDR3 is TGTGCCAGCAGCCTAAATCCGGGACAGGGGGTCCATGGCTACACCTTC. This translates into CASSLNPGQGVHGYTF.

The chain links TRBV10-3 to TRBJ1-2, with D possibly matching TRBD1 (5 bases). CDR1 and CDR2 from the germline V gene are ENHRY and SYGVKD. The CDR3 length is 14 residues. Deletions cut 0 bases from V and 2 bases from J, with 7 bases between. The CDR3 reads CAISESTENYGYTF. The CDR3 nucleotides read TGTGCCATCAGTGAGTCGACAGAAAACTATGGCTACACCTTC.

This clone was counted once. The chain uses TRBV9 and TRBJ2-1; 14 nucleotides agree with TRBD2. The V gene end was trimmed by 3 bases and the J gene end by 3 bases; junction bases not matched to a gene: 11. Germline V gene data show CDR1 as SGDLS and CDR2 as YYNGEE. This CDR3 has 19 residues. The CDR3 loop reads CASSATAGTSGSFYNEQFF. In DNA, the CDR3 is TGTGCCAGCAGCGCGACCGCCGGGACTAGCGGGAGTTTCTACAATGAGCAGTTCTTC.

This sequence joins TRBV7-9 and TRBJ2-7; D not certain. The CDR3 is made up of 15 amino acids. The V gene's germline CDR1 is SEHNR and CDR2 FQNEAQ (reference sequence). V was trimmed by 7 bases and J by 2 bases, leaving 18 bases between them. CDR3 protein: CASTDWVAGTYEQYF. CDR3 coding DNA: TGTGCCAGCACTGACTGGGTAGCTGGAACCTACGAGCAGTACTTC.

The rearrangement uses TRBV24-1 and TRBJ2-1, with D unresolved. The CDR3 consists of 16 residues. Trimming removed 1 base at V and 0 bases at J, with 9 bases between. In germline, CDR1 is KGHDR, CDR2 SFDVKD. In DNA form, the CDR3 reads TGTGCCACCAGTGATTTTAGTCGCGCCTCCTACAATGAGCAGTTCTTC. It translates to CATSDFSRASYNEQFF.

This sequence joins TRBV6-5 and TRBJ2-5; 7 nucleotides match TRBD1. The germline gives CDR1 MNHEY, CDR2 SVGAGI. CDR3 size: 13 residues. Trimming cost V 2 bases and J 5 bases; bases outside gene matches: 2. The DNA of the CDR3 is TGTGCCAGCAGTTACATACAGGGGGAGACCCAGTACTTC. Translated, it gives CASSYIQGETQYF.

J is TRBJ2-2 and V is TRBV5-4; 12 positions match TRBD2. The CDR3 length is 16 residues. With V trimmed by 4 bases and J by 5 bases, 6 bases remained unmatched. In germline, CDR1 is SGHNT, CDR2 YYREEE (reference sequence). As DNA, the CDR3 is TGTGCCAGCAGCCCATGGACTAGCGGGATGACCGGGGAGCTGTTTTTT. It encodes CASSPWTSGMTGELFF.

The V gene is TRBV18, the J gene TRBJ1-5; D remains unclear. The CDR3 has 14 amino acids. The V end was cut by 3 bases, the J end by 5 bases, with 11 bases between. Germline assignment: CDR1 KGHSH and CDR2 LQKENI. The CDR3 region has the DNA TGTGCCAGCTCACCGTTGCAGGAGGATCAGCCCCAGCATTTT. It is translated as CASSPLQEDQPQHF.

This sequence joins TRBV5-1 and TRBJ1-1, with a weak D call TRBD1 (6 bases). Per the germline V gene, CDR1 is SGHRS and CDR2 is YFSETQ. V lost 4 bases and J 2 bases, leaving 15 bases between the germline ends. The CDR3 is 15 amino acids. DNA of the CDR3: TGCGCCAGCAGCCCTCGTTTGACAGGCAACACTGAAGCTTTCTTT. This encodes CASSPRLTGNTEAFF. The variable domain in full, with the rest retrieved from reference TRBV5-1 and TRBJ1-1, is KAGVTQTPRYLIKTRGQQVTLSCSPISGHRSVSWYQQTPGQGLQFLFEYFSETQRNKGNFPGRFSGRQFSNSRSEMNVSTLELGDSALYLCASSPRLTGNTEAFFGQGTRLTVV.